Given below is one T cell receptor (beta chain) in context. This clone was seen a single time. Its binding antigen is unknown. Within one base of it there is no much larger clone, and no base qualities were kept. The cysteine opens and the phenylalanine closes a CDR3 of 13 amino acids. Here the CDR3 DNA is all that survives: 39 bases in frame from base 1. The junction carries 10 bases between V and J, which are trimmed by 4 bases and 4 bases respectively. CDR1 and CDR2, per the germline V gene (reference sequence), are MNHNY and SVGAGI. The sample is drawn from a study of shared clonotypes between healthy human individuals (dated by TCRdb to about 2020). Turning to the overall study: A couple of women and a few men aged 18 to 49 years were included in the cohort. For each donor, three plates each were used for CD4 naive and CD4 memory, two plates were used for CD8 naive, and one plate was used for CD8 memory. The study deeply sequenced blood TCR repertoires of five healthy adults to estimate repertoire size and the extent of clonotype sharing between individuals. To increase sequencing depth and limit assay-specific biases, different laboratories used diverse techniques to prepare libraries and sequence TCR repertoires. Leukapheresis yielded between about 0.8 and 9.5 billion PBMCs per donor.

Donors were healthy HIV-negative adults with no recently reported acute infections or vaccinations. Every donor was a Caucasian adult residing in Nashville, Tennessee, USA. CD4+ T cells were enriched through magnetic negative selection, after which naive cells were positively selected on CD45RA and the remaining negative fraction served as the memory subset. Blood was obtained by leukapheresis, after which PBMCs were separated by Ficoll-Histopaque density gradient centrifugation and cryopreserved in liquid nitrogen vapor phase. Analytical flow cytometry was used to check the purity and quantity of every magnetically sorted T cell population. Genomic DNA was isolated from every sorted fraction and measured by UV absorbance on a Nanodrop 2000c. General findings and caveats noted by the study authors: Larger estimated clonotype richness was generally found for naive subsets than for memory subsets. Roughly 5% of naive CD4, 3.5% of naive CD8, approximately 2% of memory CD4, and 0.4% of memory CD8 clonotypes were shared across several donors. Pairwise subsampling led to the expectation that sequencing depth would affect the degree of clonotype sharing among donors. Compared with non-shared clonotypes, clonotypes shared by all four sorted-subset donors had higher generation probabilities. Sampling was restricted to blood, and TCR repertoires in tissues likely differ from the TCR repertoires found in blood. Because the study included a small number of donors, the genetic and exposure-history diversity represented was limited. Incomplete sequencing was indicated by rarefaction of sorted-subset datasets, despite the large sequencing depth.

Using the deep immunoSEQ assay, TCR CDR3 regions were amplified from genomic DNA by multiplex PCR. For each cell subset, the extracted genomic DNA was distributed evenly across all wells of several immunoSEQ 96-well plates, and each plate served as one replicate. For sorted subsets, roughly 0.2 ug genomic DNA, equal to tens of thousands of T cell genomes, was loaded into each replicate PCR. The purified libraries were quantified using a Qubit 3.0 fluorometer, sized with a Bioanalyzer 2100, and then quantified again using the KAPA Library Quantification kit. A separate single-read 150-cycle Illumina NextSeq 550 flow cell was used to sequence each immunoSEQ 96-well plate. Per the source publication's procedure: Because the immunoSEQ output included only junctional sequences and no quality scores, the filtering could not be the same as the filtering used for full-length reads. Sequences were annotated with PyIR, a Python wrapper for IgBLAST v1.9, and V/J genes and CDR3 were assigned using IMGT germline references. Any read was removed if the V/J assignment was weak (E-value above 1e-6), the CDR3 was missing, or the read contained stop codons, out-of-frame junctions, or ambiguous translated residues. V3J clonotypes were defined as sequences sharing the same inferred V gene, J gene, and CDR3 amino acid sequence. The percentage overlap between two repertoires was calculated by dividing the number of shared unique clonotypes by the size of the smaller repertoire. Three approaches were used to assess repertoire richness: RTK rarefaction, the Chao1 estimator, and Recon v2.1 estimates of unobserved clonotypes. Generation probabilities for all TCRbeta clonotypes obtained by the gDNA method from several donors were computed using OLGA. This is the immuneACCESS table as TCRdb keeps it, with only in-frame sequences that have V and J called. A part of the clones is gone; compared with another copy, unresolved V genes explain less than half, and the rest is unexplained. Clonal size and the V and J genes are those of that table, whereas D and trimming came from the DNA. Present in this sample are some 1,100,000 clones, 75% to 80% of which were seen just once. The top ten clonotypes cover approximately 0.56% of the sample.

This clonotype originated in a man in his late teens or twenties in good health. Some clones in this sample may be carry-over from other donors' samples. Recombination joined TRBV6-6 with TRBJ1-2; perhaps TRBD1 is the D gene, with 6 bases matching. Input material: memory CD4+ T cells from PBMCs. The cell subset or site label, as the study defines it: CD45RA-negative fraction. Here is the DNA: TGTGCCAGCAGTTTCACAGGGAGCTATGGCTACACCTTC. Translated, it reads CASSFTGSYGYTF.